This TCR beta chain was sequenced for a study of T-cell reconstitution after alpha-beta-depleted transplantation in children. Preparation of the TCRbeta library used unique molecular identifiers. In TCRdb, the PCR reads were re-called with MiXCR into one record per CDR3 protein. The data show roughly 500,000 distinct CDR3 sequences, approximately 29% seen once. This CDR3 contains 14 residues. The V gene's germline CDR1 is DFQATT and CDR2 SNEGSKA (reference sequence). Trimming took off 1 base at V and 0 bases at J, with 9 bases between the two ends. This clonotype was counted a few times. This chain joins TRBV20-1 and TRBJ2-5; D not resolved. Specimen: PBMCs from the stem cell graft donor, collected from the stem cell graft. This clonotype was obtained from a human donor who donated a stem cell graft to a child with aplastic anemia. This CDR3 reads CSARVNSYQETQYF. The DNA for the CDR3 is TGCAGTGCTAGAGTGAACAGCTACCAAGAGACCCAGTACTTC.